The rows below give T cell receptor beta chains drawn from one sample of a study of early T cells in non-severe SARS-CoV-2 infection. TCRdb analysed the 5' RACE reads with MiXCR anew, one entry per CDR3 protein. The sample gives around 67,000 distinct CDR3 sequences, approximately 10% of which show up once; roughly 6.1% is in the top ten. The sequenced sample consisted of whole blood. These receptors all stem from an adult who was a healthcare worker with PCR-confirmed SARS-CoV-2 infection or an uninfected control (not recorded which). The CDR3 runs from the conserved cysteine through the conserved F or W. A D gene is named only where the DNA matches it firmly. Size values are once, few and many counts, or a class for expanded clones, and some rows have none.

D	V	J	size	CDR3	DNA
NA	TRBV12-3/TRBV12-4	TRBJ1-3	NA	CASSFGGGGNTIYF	TGTGCCAGCAGTTTCGGGGGGGGCGGAAACACCATATATTTT
NA	TRBV24-1	TRBJ1-5	NA	CATSGAQGSNQPQHF	TGTGCCACCAGTGGAGCCCAGGGGAGCAATCAGCCCCAGCATTTT
NA	TRBV7-9	TRBJ2-5	NA	CASSPGDSAQETQYF	TGTGCCAGCAGCCCGGGGGACTCAGCCCAGGAGACCCAGTACTTC
NA	TRBV10-2	TRBJ2-2	few	CASSSLLRELFF	TGCGCCAGCAGTAGCCTGCTACGGGAGCTGTTTTTT
NA	TRBV5-1	TRBJ2-5	many	CASSLTVQETQYF	TGCGCCAGCAGCCTGACAGTTCAAGAGACCCAGTACTTC
TRBD2	TRBV29-1	TRBJ2-7	few	CSAGLDRYEQYF	TGCAGCGCGGGACTAGATCGTTACGAGCAGTACTTC
NA	TRBV3-1	TRBJ2-2	NA	CASSPALETNTGELFF	TGTGCCAGCAGCCCGGCCCTGGAGACCAACACCGGGGAGCTGTTTTTT
NA	TRBV7-9	TRBJ1-2	many	CASSLARADGYTF	TGTGCCAGCAGCTTAGCACGGGCGGATGGCTACACCTTC
NA	TRBV3-1	TRBJ2-3	NA	CASSQFSPLPMSAQYF	TGTGCCAGCAGCCAATTCTCCCCTTTGCCGATGAGCGCGCAGTATTTT
NA	TRBV29-1	TRBJ1-2	few	CSVEGQDHGYTF	TGCAGCGTTGAAGGGCAGGACCATGGCTACACCTTC
NA	TRBV5-8	TRBJ2-5	many	CASRRDWLGETQYF	TGTGCCAGCAGACGGGACTGGCTAGGGGAGACCCAGTACTTC
TRBD1	TRBV6-1	TRBJ2-5	many	CASSALGQGSQETQYF	TGTGCCAGCAGTGCCCTGGGACAGGGCTCCCAAGAGACCCAGTACTTC
NA	TRBV25-1	TRBJ2-5	NA	CASSRLETQYF	TGTGCCAGCAGTCGATTGGAGACCCAGTACTTC
NA	TRBV4-3	TRBJ1-6	NA	CASSQDRGYNSPLHF	TGCGCCAGCAGCCAAGACAGGGGCTATAATTCACCCCTCCACTTT
NA	TRBV4-1	TRBJ1-4	NA	CASSLGRKLFF	TGCGCCAGCAGCCTTGGACGAAAACTGTTTTTT
NA	TRBV5-5	TRBJ2-5	many	CASSGRPFEVKKTQYF	TGTGCCAGCAGCGGACGACCCTTTGAGGTCAAAAAGACCCAGTACTTC
NA	TRBV3-1	TRBJ1-6	NA	CASSQQEYNSPLHF	TGTGCCAGCAGCCAACAGGAGTATAATTCACCCCTCCACTTT
NA	TRBV5-1	TRBJ2-7	many	CASSLEGYEQYF	TGCGCCAGCAGCTTGGAGGGGTACGAGCAGTACTTC
NA	TRBV10-3	TRBJ2-3	few	CANRQESTDTQYF	TGTGCCAACAGACAGGAAAGCACAGATACGCAGTATTTT
TRBD1	TRBV5-6	TRBJ1-1	many	CASSPTGDWVTEAFF	TGTGCCAGCAGCCCCACAGGGGATTGGGTCACTGAAGCTTTCTTT
TRBD1	TRBV12-3/TRBV12-4	TRBJ2-5	NA	CASRAFGTEEETQYF	TGTGCCAGCAGGGCTTTCGGGACAGAGGAAGAGACCCAGTACTTC
TRBD1	TRBV19	TRBJ1-5	NA	CASSVIQGSRNQPQHF	TGTGCCAGTAGTGTAATACAGGGGAGTCGGAATCAGCCCCAGCATTTT
NA	TRBV7-6	TRBJ1-6	many	CASSLGTGANNSPLHF	TGTGCCAGCAGCTTAGGGACGGGGGCCAATAATTCACCCCTCCACTTT